The present T cell receptor (beta chain) was sequenced within a study of neurological immune-mediated disorders. The CDR3 has 16 amino acids. CDR1 is MNHEY and CDR2 is SVGEGT in the germline V gene. The germline V and J ends were trimmed by 3 bases and 3 bases, with 16 bases remaining between them. This clonotype was counted many times. Its cognate antigen is unknown. The cDNA was produced through 5'RACE with 10-nucleotide random UMIs. MiXCR, run by TCRdb on the 5' RACE reads, gives a single entry per CDR3 protein. The table shows about 21,000 distinct CDR3 sequences, with 5% to 7% occurring only once. Whole-study results and caveats: Private repertoires in all groups were suggested, as expanded clones shared no CDR3 amino acid sequences across subjects.

Volunteers from a blood bank in Maryland, USA, made up the healthy controls. The TCR originated in a man aged 18 to 35 in good health. V gene TRBV6-2 or TRBV6-3 combines with J gene TRBJ2-3; no reliable D call. The sample consisted of CD8+ T cells from blood. CDR3 loop: CASSYDKVSRTDTQYF. DNA of the CDR3: TGTGCCAGCAGTTATGATAAAGTGTCGAGAACAGATACGCAGTATTTT.